A selection of T cell receptor beta chains follows, all from one sample in a study of cytomegalovirus exposure and HLA in healthy donors. TCRdb's copy holds only in-frame clones and misses some; the assay was immunoSEQ multiplex PCR. The data contain around 150,000 clones, about 80% of them seen just once; the ten biggest clones take up 2.2%. Input material: PBMCs. Receptors originate from a man aged 30 to 45 in good health and CMV-seronegative. The CDR3 runs from the conserved cysteine through the conserved F or W. Each record gives: J gene, D gene, V gene, clone size, CDR3 DNA, CDR3 protein. D genes are given only for firm matches. A clone size is listed for some rows: how often the clone was seen (once, few, many), or a class if it is expanded.

j_call: TRBJ2-7; d_call: NA; v_call: TRBV27; clone_size: NA; cdr3_nt: TGTGCCAGCAGTCCACCCGGTCGGTCCTACGAGCAGTACTTC; cdr3_aa: CASSPPGRSYEQYF
j_call: TRBJ2-3; d_call: NA; v_call: TRBV6-5; clone_size: NA; cdr3_nt: TGTGCCAGCAGTTATCAAGCTGTCCTAGCGCCAGATACGCAGTATTTT; cdr3_aa: CASSYQAVLAPDTQYF
j_call: TRBJ2-2; d_call: NA; v_call: TRBV11-2; clone_size: NA; cdr3_nt: TGTGCCAGCAGCTTAGTCCCGCAGGGGAGAACCGGGGAGCTGTTTTTT; cdr3_aa: CASSLVPQGRTGELFF
j_call: TRBJ1-2; d_call: NA; v_call: TRBV6-1; clone_size: NA; cdr3_nt: TGTGCCAGCAGTGAAGGGGCTGGGGGCTACACCTTC; cdr3_aa: CASSEGAGGYTF
j_call: TRBJ1-2; d_call: TRBD1; v_call: TRBV7-2; clone_size: NA; cdr3_nt: TGTGCCAGCAGCCCCCCCCGACAGGGACCCTCCTACACCTTC; cdr3_aa: CASSPPRQGPSYTF
j_call: TRBJ2-3; d_call: TRBD2; v_call: TRBV5-1; clone_size: NA; cdr3_nt: TGCGCCAGCAGCCCCGGGGGGGAAGATACGCAGTATTTT; cdr3_aa: CASSPGGEDTQYF
j_call: TRBJ2-5; d_call: TRBD2; v_call: TRBV11-2; clone_size: NA; cdr3_nt: TGTGCCAGCAGCCGGGATCTAGCGGGGTGGGAGACCCAGTACTTC; cdr3_aa: CASSRDLAGWETQYF
j_call: TRBJ2-3; d_call: TRBD2; v_call: TRBV18; clone_size: NA; cdr3_nt: TGTGCCAGCTCACCAACCGCCCCACTAGCGGCAAGCACAGATACGCAGTATTTT; cdr3_aa: CASSPTAPLAASTDTQYF
j_call: TRBJ2-7; d_call: NA; v_call: TRBV5-1; clone_size: NA; cdr3_nt: TGCGCCAGCAGCTTGGCCCAGGAACCTGGGCTCGCCGAGCAGTACTTC; cdr3_aa: CASSLAQEPGLAEQYF
j_call: TRBJ2-7; d_call: TRBD2; v_call: TRBV10-1; clone_size: NA; cdr3_nt: TGCGCCAGCTCGGGACTAGCGTACGAGCAGTACTTC; cdr3_aa: CASSGLAYEQYF
j_call: TRBJ1-5; d_call: TRBD1; v_call: TRBV28; clone_size: NA; cdr3_nt: TGTGCCAGCAGTTTGTTACAGGGGGTGAGCAATCAGCCCCAGCATTTT; cdr3_aa: CASSLLQGVSNQPQHF
j_call: TRBJ2-3; d_call: NA; v_call: TRBV28; clone_size: NA; cdr3_nt: TGTGCCAGCAGTTTCCCCGGCACAGATACGCAGTATTTT; cdr3_aa: CASSFPGTDTQYF
j_call: TRBJ2-2; d_call: NA; v_call: TRBV14; clone_size: few; cdr3_nt: TGTGCCAGCAGCCAGTCCAGGTGGAACACCGGGGAGCTGTTTTTT; cdr3_aa: CASSQSRWNTGELFF
j_call: TRBJ1-5; d_call: NA; v_call: TRBV27; clone_size: NA; cdr3_nt: TGTGCCAGCAGTTTGTACGCAGGGGAGAATCAGCCCCAGCATTTT; cdr3_aa: CASSLYAGENQPQHF
j_call: TRBJ1-2; d_call: NA; v_call: TRBV7-6; clone_size: NA; cdr3_nt: TGTGCCAGCAGCTTAGGAGGGTCCTATGGCTACACCTTC; cdr3_aa: CASSLGGSYGYTF
j_call: TRBJ2-7; d_call: NA; v_call: TRBV4-1; clone_size: NA; cdr3_nt: TGCGCCAGCAGCCAAGGTAGCGAGACCGAGCAGTACTTC; cdr3_aa: CASSQGSETEQYF
j_call: TRBJ2-1; d_call: NA; v_call: TRBV7-6; clone_size: NA; cdr3_nt: TGTGCCAGCAGCTTAATCCCGCTAGCGAACAATGAGCAGTTCTTC; cdr3_aa: CASSLIPLANNEQFF
j_call: TRBJ2-6; d_call: NA; v_call: TRBV5-6; clone_size: NA; cdr3_nt: TGTGCCTCTGACCCCTCGCCAGGCCGAGGGCGCGGGGCCAACGTCCTGACTTTC; cdr3_aa: CASDPSPGRGRGANVLTF
j_call: TRBJ2-2; d_call: NA; v_call: TRBV4-1; clone_size: once; cdr3_nt: TGCGCCAGCAGCCAAGTTCCTCAGGGGTACACCGGGGAGCTGTTTTTT; cdr3_aa: CASSQVPQGYTGELFF
j_call: TRBJ1-2; d_call: NA; v_call: TRBV4-2; clone_size: once; cdr3_nt: TGTGCCAGCAGCCAAGGTGTGGGGGCAGGTGGTTATGGCTACACCTTC; cdr3_aa: CASSQGVGAGGYGYTF
j_call: TRBJ2-7; d_call: NA; v_call: TRBV5-4; clone_size: NA; cdr3_nt: TGTGCCAGCAGCTTCAATCCGGGAAGAGCTTCCTACGAGCAGTACTTC; cdr3_aa: CASSFNPGRASYEQYF
j_call: TRBJ2-7; d_call: TRBD2; v_call: TRBV6-6; clone_size: NA; cdr3_nt: TGTGCCAGCAGTCGACTAGCGGACTCCTACGAGCAGTACTTC; cdr3_aa: CASSRLADSYEQYF
j_call: TRBJ2-5; d_call: NA; v_call: TRBV2; clone_size: once; cdr3_nt: TGTGCCAGCAGTGGAGACAGCCAAGAGACCCAGTACTTC; cdr3_aa: CASSGDSQETQYF
j_call: TRBJ2-7; d_call: NA; v_call: TRBV6-6; clone_size: NA; cdr3_nt: TGTGCCAGCAGTTACTTGGGGCTCGAGCAGTACTTC; cdr3_aa: CASSYLGLEQYF
j_call: TRBJ1-1; d_call: NA; v_call: TRBV6-6; clone_size: NA; cdr3_nt: TGTGCCAGCAGCCCTATTACAGGGTACACTGAAGCTTTCTTT; cdr3_aa: CASSPITGYTEAFF
j_call: TRBJ2-1; d_call: TRBD2; v_call: TRBV28; clone_size: NA; cdr3_nt: TGTGCCAGCAGCCACGCGGCGGGAGGGCGATCCTACAATGAGCAGTTCTTC; cdr3_aa: CASSHAAGGRSYNEQFF
j_call: TRBJ1-2; d_call: NA; v_call: TRBV6-5; clone_size: NA; cdr3_nt: TGTGCCAGCAGTTACTCGGCCAGGGTTTCGTTAGGCTACACCTTC; cdr3_aa: CASSYSARVSLGYTF